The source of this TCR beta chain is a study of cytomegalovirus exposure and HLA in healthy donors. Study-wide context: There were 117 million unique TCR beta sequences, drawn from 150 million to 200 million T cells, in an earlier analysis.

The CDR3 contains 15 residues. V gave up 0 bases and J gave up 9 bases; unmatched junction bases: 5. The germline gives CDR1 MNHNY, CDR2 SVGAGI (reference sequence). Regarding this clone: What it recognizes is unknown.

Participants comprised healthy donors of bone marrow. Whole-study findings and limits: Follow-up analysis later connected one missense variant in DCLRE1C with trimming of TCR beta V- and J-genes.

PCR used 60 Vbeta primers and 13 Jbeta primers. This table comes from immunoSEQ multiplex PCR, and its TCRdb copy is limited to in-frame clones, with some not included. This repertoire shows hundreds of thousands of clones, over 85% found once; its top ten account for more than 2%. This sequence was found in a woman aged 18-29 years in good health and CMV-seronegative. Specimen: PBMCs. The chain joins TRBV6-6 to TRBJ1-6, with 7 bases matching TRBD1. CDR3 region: CASSYSTGRGSPLHF. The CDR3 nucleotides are TGTGCCAGCAGTTACTCGACAGGGCGCGGTTCACCCCTCCACTTT.